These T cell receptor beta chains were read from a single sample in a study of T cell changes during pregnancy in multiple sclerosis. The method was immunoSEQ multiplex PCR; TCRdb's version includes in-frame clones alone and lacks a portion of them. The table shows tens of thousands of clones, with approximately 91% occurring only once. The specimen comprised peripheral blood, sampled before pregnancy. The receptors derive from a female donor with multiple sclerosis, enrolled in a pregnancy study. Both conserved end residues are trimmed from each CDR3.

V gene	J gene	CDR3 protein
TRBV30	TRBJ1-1	AWSRVGTGGTEAF
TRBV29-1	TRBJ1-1	SVEPPRFSGEAF
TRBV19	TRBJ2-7	ASSTPGQFYEQY
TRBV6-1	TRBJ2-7	ASQRTAHEQY
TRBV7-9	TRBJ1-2	ASSLNRGYGGYT
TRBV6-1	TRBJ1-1	ASSEPDTLENTEAF
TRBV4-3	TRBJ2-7	ASSQDWDRAYEQY
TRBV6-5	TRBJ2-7	ASGGASGAYEQY
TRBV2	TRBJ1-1	AALRATANTEAF
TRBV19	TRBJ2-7	ASSIVGSGYEQY
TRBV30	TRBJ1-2	AWNLGGGYT
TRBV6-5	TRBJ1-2	ASSYEATGGRGYT
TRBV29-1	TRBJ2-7	SVVKVIGTSGSQDEQY
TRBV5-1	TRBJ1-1	ASSLNSWSQVAF
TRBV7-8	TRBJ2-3	ASSALQGNTDTQY
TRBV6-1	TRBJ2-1	ATEEATSYNEQF
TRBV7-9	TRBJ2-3	ASSLGPSGLDTQY
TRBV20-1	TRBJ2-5	SASTAGTQY
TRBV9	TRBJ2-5	ASSASGTGMGLETQY
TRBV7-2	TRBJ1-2	ASSPQGFYGYT
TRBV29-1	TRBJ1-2	SVEENSGALHT
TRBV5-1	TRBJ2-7	ASRYTGVASYEQY
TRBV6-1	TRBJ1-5	ASSEGTNNQPQH
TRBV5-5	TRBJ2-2	ASSSTDSPTGELF
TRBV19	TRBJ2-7	ASRTSGTYEQY
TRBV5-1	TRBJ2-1	ASSLVAGAYNEQF
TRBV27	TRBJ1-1	ASSLPPVPLSTEAF
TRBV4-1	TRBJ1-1	ASSQDSGNTEAF